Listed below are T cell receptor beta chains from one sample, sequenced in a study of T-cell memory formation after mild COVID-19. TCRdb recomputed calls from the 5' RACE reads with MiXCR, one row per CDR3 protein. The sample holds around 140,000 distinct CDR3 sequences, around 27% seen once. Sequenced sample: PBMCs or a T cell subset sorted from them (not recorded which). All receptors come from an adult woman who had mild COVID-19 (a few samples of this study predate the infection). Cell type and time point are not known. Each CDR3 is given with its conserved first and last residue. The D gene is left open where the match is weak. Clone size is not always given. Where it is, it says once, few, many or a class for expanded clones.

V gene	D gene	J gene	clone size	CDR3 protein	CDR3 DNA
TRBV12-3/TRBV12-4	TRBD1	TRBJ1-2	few	CASTQGGSDGYTF	TGTGCCAGCACCCAAGGGGGCAGTGACGGCTACACCTTC
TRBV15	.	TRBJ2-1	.	CATSRVGDEQFF	TGTGCCACCAGCAGAGTGGGTGACGAGCAGTTCTTC
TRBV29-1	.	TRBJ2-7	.	CSVEQGALYEQYF	TGCAGCGTGGAACAGGGAGCCCTCTACGAGCAGTACTTC
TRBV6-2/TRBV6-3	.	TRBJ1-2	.	CASSYTGSANYGYTF	TGTGCCAGCAGTTACACCGGGTCGGCTAACTATGGCTACACCTTC
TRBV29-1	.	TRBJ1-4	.	CSVEEWIQPRLFF	TGCAGCGTTGAAGAATGGATACAGCCCCGACTGTTTTTT
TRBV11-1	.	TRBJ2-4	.	CASSFIQGSGNIQYF	TGTGCCAGCAGCTTCATACAGGGTAGCGGAAACATTCAGTACTTC
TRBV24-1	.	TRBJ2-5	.	CATSDQTTGRGETQYF	TGTGCCACCAGTGACCAAACGACAGGGCGGGGAGAGACCCAGTACTTC
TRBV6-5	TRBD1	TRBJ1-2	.	CASSFGQGEANYGYTF	TGTGCCAGCAGTTTTGGACAGGGCGAAGCTAACTATGGCTACACCTTC
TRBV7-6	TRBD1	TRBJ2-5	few	CASSLGGQGYPLETQYF	TGTGCCAGCAGCTTAGGGGGACAGGGCTATCCCCTAGAGACCCAGTACTTC
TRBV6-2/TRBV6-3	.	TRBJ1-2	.	CASTKGVNINYGYTF	TGTGCCAGCACCAAAGGAGTCAACATTAACTATGGCTACACCTTC
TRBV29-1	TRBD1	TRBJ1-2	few	CSVDRTGQYGYTF	TGCAGCGTTGACAGGACAGGGCAATATGGCTACACCTTC
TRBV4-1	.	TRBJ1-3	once	CASSQPTVPSGNTIYF	TGCGCCAGCAGCCAGCCGACAGTGCCCTCTGGAAACACCATATATTTT
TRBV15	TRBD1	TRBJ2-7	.	CATSKLGQGIDEQYF	TGTGCCACCAGCAAATTGGGACAGGGTATCGACGAGCAGTACTTC
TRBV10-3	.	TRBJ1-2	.	CAIRMDTNYGYTF	TGTGCCATCAGGATGGACACGAACTATGGCTACACCTTC
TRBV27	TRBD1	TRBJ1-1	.	CASSYRGFMNTEAFF	TGTGCCAGCAGCTACAGGGGCTTCATGAACACTGAAGCTTTCTTT
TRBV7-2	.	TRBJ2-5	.	CASSYEGGRQETQYF	TGTGCCAGCAGTTATGAGGGGGGGAGGCAAGAGACCCAGTACTTC
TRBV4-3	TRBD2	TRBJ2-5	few	CASSQEVPSGRATETQYF	TGCGCCAGCAGCCAAGAGGTTCCTAGCGGGAGGGCCACGGAGACCCAGTACTTC
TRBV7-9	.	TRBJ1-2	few	CASSLVDIKYHGYTF	TGTGCCAGCAGCTTAGTGGACATCAAATACCATGGCTACACCTTC
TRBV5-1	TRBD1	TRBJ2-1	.	CASSMGQGMDEQFF	TGCGCCAGCAGCATGGGACAGGGAATGGATGAGCAGTTCTTC
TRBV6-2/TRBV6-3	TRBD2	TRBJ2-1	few	CASSERESSYNEQFF	TGTGCCAGCAGTGAGCGGGAGAGCTCCTACAATGAGCAGTTCTTC
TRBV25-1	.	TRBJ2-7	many	CASSDRGPSYEQYF	TGTGCCAGCAGTGACAGGGGACCTTCCTACGAGCAGTACTTC
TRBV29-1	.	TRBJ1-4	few	CSVDGGIGEKLFF	TGCAGCGTTGATGGGGGGATCGGTGAAAAACTGTTTTTT
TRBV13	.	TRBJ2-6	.	CASRTFSGANVLTF	TGTGCCAGCAGGACCTTTTCGGGGGCCAACGTCCTGACTTTC
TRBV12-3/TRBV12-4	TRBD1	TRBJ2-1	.	CDSSPGQGKFF	TGTGACAGCAGTCCGGGACAGGGAAAGTTCTTC
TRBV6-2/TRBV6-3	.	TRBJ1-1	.	CASSVGTFEAFF	TGTGCCAGCAGTGTCGGGACGTTTGAAGCTTTCTTT
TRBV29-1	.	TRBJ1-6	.	CSAGDNYNSPLHF	TGCAGCGCGGGGGACAATTATAATTCACCCCTCCACTTT
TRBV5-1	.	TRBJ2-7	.	CASSSGPGYEQYF	TGCGCCAGCAGCTCGGGACCTGGGTACGAGCAGTACTTC
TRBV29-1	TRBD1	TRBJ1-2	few	CSVHGDSYNYGYTF	TGCAGCGTCCACGGGGACAGTTACAACTATGGCTACACCTTC
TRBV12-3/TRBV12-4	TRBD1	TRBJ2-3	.	CASSSTFMGTGHRTDTQYF	TGTGCCAGCAGTTCCACCTTTATGGGGACAGGTCACCGCACAGATACGCAGTATTTT
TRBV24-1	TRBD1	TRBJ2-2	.	CATSEAGTGGTIGGELFF	TGTGCCACCAGTGAGGCCGGGACAGGGGGCACTATAGGAGGGGAGCTGTTTTTT
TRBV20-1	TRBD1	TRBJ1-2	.	CSARDRQGGYGYTF	TGCAGTGCTAGAGATCGACAGGGAGGCTATGGCTACACCTTC
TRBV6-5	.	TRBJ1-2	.	CASSYGGRNYGYTF	TGTGCCAGCAGTTACGGGGGGCGGAACTATGGCTACACCTTC